This T cell receptor (beta chain) comes out of a study of T cells in Graves' hyperthyroidism and ophthalmopathy. General observations from the study: Most expanded thyroid clonotypes above 0.001 recurred in blood. A 13 V-J model separated ophthalmopathy from stable hyperthyroidism. Ophthalmopathy was predicted by the model a median of 6.5 months ahead of onset.

It was RNA transcripts that yielded the amplified TCR beta CDR3 regions. First-round RT-PCR targeting the TCR CDR3 was performed with the HTBI primer set. Using its own MiXCR run on the multiplex PCR reads, TCRdb lists one record per CDR3 protein. This sample carries 450,000 to 500,000 distinct CDR3 sequences, approximately 23% of them seen once, and the ten largest clones take about 53%. Germline V CDR1 and CDR2: MNHNY, SVGAGI (reference sequence). CDR3 length equals 15 residues. Trimming took 2 bases from V and 3 from J; bases not matched to a gene: 6. The authors obtained PBMCs from over 8.5 ml of fresh peripheral blood. In this sample, this clonotype turned up a few times. Its cognate antigen is unknown.

The rearrangement links TRBV6-6 to TRBJ2-7, with TRBD1 matching over 8 bases. This TCR derives from a woman aged 70-85 years with Graves' ophthalmopathy. Sequencing was performed on blood. The CDR3 sequence is CASSYTWDRNYEQYF. CDR3 sequence (DNA): TGTGCCAGCAGTTACACCTGGGACAGGAACTACGAGCAGTACTTC.